This TCR beta chain was recorded in a study of graft-versus-host responses after intestinal transplantation. Study as a whole: The transplants performed in recipients were multivisceral, liver-intestinal, or isolated intestinal. Induction with anti-thymocyte globulin, then tacrolimus and steroids for 2 to 3 years, was given to all recipients.

Worth noting for this clone: Its specificity is not known.

This table comes from immunoSEQ multiplex PCR, and its TCRdb copy is limited to in-frame clones, with some not included. The sample holds about 120,000 clones, just under 95% seen once. Study observations and caveats: Early HvG declines after transplant were associated with peak circulating GvH clone levels. High graft-versus-host to host-versus-graft clonal ratios were seen in allografts of patients with graft-donor T cell macrochimerism.

Looked up from germline, CDR1 is WNHNN and CDR2 is SYGVQD (reference sequence). Trimming took 5 bases from V and 3 from J; bases not matched to a gene: 5. The CDR3 sequence is 17 residues long. The chain carries TRBV10-1 and TRBJ2-3, with 16 bases identical to TRBD2. The starting material was unstimulated CD4+ T cells sorted from spleen or lymph node cells, obtained before intestinal transplant. The TCR comes from a human donor who received an intestinal transplant. In DNA, the CDR3 is TGCGCCAGCAGTCCGGGACTAGCGGGAGGGCCGACAGATACGCAGTATTTT. It codes for CASSPGLAGGPTDTQYF.